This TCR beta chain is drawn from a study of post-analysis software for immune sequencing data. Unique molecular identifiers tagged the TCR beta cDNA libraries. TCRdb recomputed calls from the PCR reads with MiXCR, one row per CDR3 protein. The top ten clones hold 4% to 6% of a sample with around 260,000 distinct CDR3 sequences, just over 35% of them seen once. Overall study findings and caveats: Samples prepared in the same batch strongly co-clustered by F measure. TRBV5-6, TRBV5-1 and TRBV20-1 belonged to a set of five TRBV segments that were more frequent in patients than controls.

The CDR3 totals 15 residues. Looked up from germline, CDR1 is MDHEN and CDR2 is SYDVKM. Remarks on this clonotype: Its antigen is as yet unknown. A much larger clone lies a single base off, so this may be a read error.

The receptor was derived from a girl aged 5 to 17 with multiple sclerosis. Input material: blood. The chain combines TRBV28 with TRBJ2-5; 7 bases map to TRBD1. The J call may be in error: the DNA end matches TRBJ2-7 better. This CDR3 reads CANREGTALTYEQYF. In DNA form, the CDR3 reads TGTGCCAACAGGGAAGGGACAGCCCTAACCTACGAGCAGTACTTC.